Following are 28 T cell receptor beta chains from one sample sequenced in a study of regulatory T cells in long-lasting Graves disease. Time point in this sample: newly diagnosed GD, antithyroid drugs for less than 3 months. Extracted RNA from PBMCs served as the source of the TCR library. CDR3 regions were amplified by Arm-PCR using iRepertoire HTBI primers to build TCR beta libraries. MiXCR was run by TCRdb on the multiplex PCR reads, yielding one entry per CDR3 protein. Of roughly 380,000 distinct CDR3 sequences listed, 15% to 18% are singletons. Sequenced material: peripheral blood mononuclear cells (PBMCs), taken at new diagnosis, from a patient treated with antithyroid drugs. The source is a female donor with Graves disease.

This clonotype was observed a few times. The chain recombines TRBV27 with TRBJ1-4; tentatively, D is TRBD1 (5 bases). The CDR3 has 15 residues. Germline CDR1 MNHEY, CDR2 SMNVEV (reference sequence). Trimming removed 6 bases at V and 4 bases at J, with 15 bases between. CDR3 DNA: TGTGCCAGCAGAACAAACAGGAATCTTAATGAAAAACTGTTTTTT. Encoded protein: CASRTNRNLNEKLFF. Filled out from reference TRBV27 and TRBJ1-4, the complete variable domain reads EAQVTQNPRYLITVTGKKLTVTCSQNMNHEYMSWYRQDPGLGLRQIYYSMNVEVTDKGDVPEGYKVSRKEKRNFPLILESPSPNQTSLYFCASRTNRNLNEKLFFGSGTQLSVL.

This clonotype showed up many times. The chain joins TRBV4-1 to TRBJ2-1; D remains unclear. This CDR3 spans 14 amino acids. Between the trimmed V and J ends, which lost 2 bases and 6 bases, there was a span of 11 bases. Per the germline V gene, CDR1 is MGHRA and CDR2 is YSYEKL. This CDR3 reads CASSQSPKGNEQFF. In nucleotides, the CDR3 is TGCGCCAGCAGCCAAAGTCCTAAAGGCAATGAGCAGTTCTTC.

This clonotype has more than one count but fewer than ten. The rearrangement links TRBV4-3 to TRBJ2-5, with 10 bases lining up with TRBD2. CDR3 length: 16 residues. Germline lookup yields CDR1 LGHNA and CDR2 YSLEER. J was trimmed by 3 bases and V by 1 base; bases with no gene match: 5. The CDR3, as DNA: TGCGCCAGCAGCCAAGGAGCGGGAGGGCCGAAAGAGACCCAGTACTTC. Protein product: CASSQGAGGPKETQYF.

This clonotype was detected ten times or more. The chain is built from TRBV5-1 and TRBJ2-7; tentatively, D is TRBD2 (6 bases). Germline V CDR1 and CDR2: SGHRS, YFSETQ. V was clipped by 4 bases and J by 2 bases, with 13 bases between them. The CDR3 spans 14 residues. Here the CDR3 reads CASSTTGGTYEQYF. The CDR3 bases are TGCGCCAGCAGCACTACCGGGGGTACCTACGAGCAGTACTTC.

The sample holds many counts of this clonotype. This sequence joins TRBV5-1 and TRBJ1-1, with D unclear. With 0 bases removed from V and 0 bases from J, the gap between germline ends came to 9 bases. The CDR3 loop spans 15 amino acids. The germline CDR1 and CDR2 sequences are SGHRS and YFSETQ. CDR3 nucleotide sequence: TGCGCCAGCAGCTTGGGAGGGAATATGAACACTGAAGCTTTCTTT. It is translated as CASSLGGNMNTEAFF.

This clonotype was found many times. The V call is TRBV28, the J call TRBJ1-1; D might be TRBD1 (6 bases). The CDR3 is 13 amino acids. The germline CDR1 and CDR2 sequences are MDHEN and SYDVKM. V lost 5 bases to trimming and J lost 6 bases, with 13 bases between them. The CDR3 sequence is CASSRHRAAEAFF. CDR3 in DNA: TGTGCCAGCAGTCGTCACAGGGCTGCTGAAGCTTTCTTT.

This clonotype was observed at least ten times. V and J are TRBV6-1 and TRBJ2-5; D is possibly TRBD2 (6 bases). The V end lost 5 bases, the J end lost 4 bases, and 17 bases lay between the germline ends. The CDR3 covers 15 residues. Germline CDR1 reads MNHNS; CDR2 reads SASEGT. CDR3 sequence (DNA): TGTGCCAGCAGTCCCGTCCCTGCGGGGTTAGAGACCCAGTACTTC. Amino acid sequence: CASSPVPAGLETQYF.

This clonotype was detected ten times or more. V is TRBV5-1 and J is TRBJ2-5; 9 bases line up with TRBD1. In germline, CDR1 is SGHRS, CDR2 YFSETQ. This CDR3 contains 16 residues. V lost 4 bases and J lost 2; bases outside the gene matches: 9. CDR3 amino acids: CASSPGTGPSQETQYF. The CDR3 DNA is TGCGCCAGCAGCCCGGGGACAGGGCCGTCACAAGAGACCCAGTACTTC.

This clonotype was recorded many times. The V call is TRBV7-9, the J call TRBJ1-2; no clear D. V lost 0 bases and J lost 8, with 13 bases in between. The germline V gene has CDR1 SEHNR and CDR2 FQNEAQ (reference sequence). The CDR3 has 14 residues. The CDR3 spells CASSLAGSDEGYTF. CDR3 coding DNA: TGTGCCAGCAGCTTAGCGGGGTCCGACGAGGGCTACACCTTC.

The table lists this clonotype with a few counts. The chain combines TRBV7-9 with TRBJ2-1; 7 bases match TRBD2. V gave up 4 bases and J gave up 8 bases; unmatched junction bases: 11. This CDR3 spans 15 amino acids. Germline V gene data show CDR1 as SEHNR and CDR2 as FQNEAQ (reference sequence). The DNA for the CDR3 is TGTGCCAGCAGCTCCTTAGCGGGCCTTGTGGATGAGCAGTTCTTC. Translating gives CASSSLAGLVDEQFF. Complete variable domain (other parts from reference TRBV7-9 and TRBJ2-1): DTGVSQNPRHKITKRGQNVTFRCDPISEHNRLYWYRQTLGQGPEFLTYFQNEAQLEKSRLLSDRFSAERPKGSFSTLEIQRTEQGDSAMYLCASSSLAGLVDEQFFGPGTRLTVL.

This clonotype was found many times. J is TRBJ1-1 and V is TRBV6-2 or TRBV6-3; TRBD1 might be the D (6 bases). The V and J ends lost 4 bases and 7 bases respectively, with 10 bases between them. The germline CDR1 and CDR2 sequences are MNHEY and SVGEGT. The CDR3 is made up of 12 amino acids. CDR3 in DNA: TGTGCCAGCAGTTTTACAGGGATTGAAGCTTTCTTT. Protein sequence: CASSFTGIEAFF.

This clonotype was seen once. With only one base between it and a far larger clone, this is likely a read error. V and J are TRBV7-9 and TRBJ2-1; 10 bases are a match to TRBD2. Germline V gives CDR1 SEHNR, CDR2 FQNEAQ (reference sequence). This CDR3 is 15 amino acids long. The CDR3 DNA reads TGTGCCAGCGGCTTTGGGACTAGCGAATACAATGAGCAGTTCTTC. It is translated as CASGFGTSEYNEQFF.

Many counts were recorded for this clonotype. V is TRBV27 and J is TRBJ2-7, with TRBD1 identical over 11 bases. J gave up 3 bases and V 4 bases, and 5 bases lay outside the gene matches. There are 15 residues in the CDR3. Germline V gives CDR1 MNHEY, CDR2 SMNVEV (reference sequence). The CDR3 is CASSYRGQGDYEQYF. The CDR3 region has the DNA TGTGCCAGCAGTTATCGGGGACAGGGGGACTACGAGCAGTACTTC.

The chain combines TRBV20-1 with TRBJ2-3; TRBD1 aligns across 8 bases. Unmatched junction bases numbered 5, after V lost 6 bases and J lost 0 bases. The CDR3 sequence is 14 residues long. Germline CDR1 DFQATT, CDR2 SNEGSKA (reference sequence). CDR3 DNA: TGCAGTGCCTTCACAGGGGGGAGCACAGATACGCAGTATTTT. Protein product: CSAFTGGSTDTQYF.

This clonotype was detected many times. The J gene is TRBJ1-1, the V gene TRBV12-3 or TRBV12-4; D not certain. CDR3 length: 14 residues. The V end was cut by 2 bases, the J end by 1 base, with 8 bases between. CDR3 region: CASSLSSQNTEAFF. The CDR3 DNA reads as TGTGCCAGCAGTTTAAGTTCCCAGAACACTGAAGCTTTCTTT.

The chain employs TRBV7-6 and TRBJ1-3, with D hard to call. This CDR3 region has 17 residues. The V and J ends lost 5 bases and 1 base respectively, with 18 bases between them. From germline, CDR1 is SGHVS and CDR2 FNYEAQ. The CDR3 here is CASSRRQDGGSGNTIYF. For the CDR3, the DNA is TGTGCCAGCAGCCGACGACAAGATGGAGGATCTGGAAACACCATATATTTT.

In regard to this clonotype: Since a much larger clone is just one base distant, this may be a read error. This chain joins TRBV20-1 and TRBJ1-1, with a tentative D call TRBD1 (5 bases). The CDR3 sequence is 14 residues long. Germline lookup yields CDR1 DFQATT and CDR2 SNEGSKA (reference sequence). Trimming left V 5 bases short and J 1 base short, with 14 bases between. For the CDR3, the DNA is TGCAGTGCTGGTATGGGGGATCCGAACACTGAAGCTTTCTTT. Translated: CSAGMGDPNTEAFF.

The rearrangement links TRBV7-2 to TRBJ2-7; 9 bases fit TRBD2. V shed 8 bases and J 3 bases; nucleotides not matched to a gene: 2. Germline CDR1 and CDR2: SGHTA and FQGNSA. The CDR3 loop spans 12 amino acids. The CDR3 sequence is CASRTSDYEQYF. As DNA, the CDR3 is TGTGCCAGCCGGACTAGCGACTACGAGCAGTACTTC.

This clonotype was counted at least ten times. In nucleotides, the CDR3 is TGTGCCAGCAAAGGCCAAGGGGTGAACGAAGAGACCCAGTACTTC. This gives the protein CASKGQGVNEETQYF. The rearrangement uses TRBV4-2 and TRBJ2-5, with a possible D match to TRBD1 (5 bases). Looked up from germline, CDR1 is LGHNA and CDR2 is YNFKEQ. Trimming stripped 7 bases from V and 3 bases from J, with 18 bases between. This CDR3 contains 15 residues.

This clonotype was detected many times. The DNA for the CDR3 is TGTGCCAGCAGCCCTCATTTAGGAGAGCAGTTCTTC. This sequence encodes CASSPHLGEQFF. The chain has TRBV11-2 and TRBJ2-1; no reliable D call. The germline V gene encodes CDR1 SGHAT and CDR2 FQNNGV. CDR3 length: 12 residues. V was pared by 5 bases and J by 10 bases, with 12 bases between.

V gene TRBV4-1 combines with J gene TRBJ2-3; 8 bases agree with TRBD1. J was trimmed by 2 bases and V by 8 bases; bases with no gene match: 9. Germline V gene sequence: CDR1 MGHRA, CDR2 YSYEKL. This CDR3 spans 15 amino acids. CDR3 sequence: CASGAGTGTTDTQYF. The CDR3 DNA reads TGCGCCAGCGGGGCCGGGACAGGAACCACAGATACGCAGTATTTT.

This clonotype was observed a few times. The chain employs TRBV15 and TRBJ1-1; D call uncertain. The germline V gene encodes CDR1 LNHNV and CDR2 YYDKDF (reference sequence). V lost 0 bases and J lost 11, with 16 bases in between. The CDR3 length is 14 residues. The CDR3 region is CATSRDRDSWSAFF. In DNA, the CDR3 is TGTGCCACCAGCAGAGATCGGGATTCGTGGTCCGCTTTCTTT.

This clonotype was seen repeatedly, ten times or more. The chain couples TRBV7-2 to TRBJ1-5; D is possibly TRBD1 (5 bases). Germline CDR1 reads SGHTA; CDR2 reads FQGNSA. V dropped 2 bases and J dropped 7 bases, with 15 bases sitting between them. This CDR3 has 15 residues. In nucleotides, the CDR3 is TGTGCCAGCAGCTTAAATTCTCCCCGGGGCCAGCCCCAGCATTTT. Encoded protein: CASSLNSPRGQPQHF.

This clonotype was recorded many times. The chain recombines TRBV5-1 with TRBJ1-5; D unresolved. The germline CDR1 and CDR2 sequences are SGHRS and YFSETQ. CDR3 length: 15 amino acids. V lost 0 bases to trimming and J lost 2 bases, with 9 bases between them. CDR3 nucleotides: TGCGCCAGCAGCTTGGCCGGAACACGCAATCAGCCCCAGCATTTT. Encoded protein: CASSLAGTRNQPQHF.

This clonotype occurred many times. The CDR3 DNA reads TGCAGTGCTAGAGTGTGGAGCGGATCCACCGGGGAGCTGTTTTTT. It yields the protein CSARVWSGSTGELFF. The chain uses TRBV20-1 and TRBJ2-2; possible D gene TRBD2, 5 bases. The CDR3 totals 15 residues. With 1 base removed from V and 4 bases from J, the gap between germline ends came to 13 bases. Germline V gene lookup returns CDR1 DFQATT and CDR2 SNEGSKA (reference sequence).

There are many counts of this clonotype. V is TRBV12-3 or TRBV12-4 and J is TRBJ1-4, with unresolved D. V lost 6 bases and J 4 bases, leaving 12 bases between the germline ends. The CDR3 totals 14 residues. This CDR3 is CASRSDTNNEKLFF. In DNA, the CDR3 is TGTGCCAGCAGGAGCGACACCAATAATGAAAAACTGTTTTTT.

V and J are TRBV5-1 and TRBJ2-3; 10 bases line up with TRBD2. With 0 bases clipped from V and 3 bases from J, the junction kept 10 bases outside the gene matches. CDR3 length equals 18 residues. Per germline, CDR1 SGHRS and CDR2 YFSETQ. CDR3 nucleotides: TGCGCCAGCAGCTTGGTGGCTAGCGGGGGAGGGCTGACAGATACGCAGTATTTT. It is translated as CASSLVASGGGLTDTQYF.

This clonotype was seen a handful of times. The CDR3 is CASRGTGGYTF. The CDR3 DNA sequence: TGTGCCAGCAGGGGGACGGGTGGCTACACCTTC. This chain uses TRBV6-1 with TRBJ1-2, with D possibly matching TRBD1 (5 bases). V gave up 6 bases and J gave up 7 bases, with 9 bases separating them. CDR3 length: 11 residues. Germline lookup yields CDR1 MNHNS and CDR2 SASEGT.